This T cell receptor beta chain derives from a study of CD8+ T cells in alopecia areata (dated by TCRdb to 2017 to 2018). Study-wide context: Treated patients were enrolled in an open-label pilot trial of oral tofacitinib, 5 to 10 mg twice daily, for moderate-to-severe alopecia areata. Tofacitinib was administered for 6 to 18 months, and 6 months of follow-up off drug were then conducted to assess delayed response and recurrence. For the treated patients, the SALT score, which quantifies what percentage of scalp surface area is affected, served as the measure of disease severity. The study used high-throughput TCRbeta sequencing to examine T cell clonal expansion in alopecia areata, in both the C3H/HeJ mouse model and human patients. On the human side, TCRbeta sequencing was run on scalp tissue and on sorted CD4+ and CD8+ peripheral blood T cells from healthy controls and from alopecia areata patients with either patchy or totalis/universalis disease. Biopsies were taken from tofacitinib-treated patients at baseline and again at 4 and 24 weeks into treatment, and several of those patients also had a later scalp biopsy. Clonality in the scalp was compared among normal scalp (n=4), patchy alopecia areata scalp (n=8), and alopecia totalis/universalis scalp (n=8). RNA was extracted with the PAXgene miRNA kit for fixed scalp, the miRNeasy kit for PBMCs, and the RNeasy kit for mouse skin. Amplification of TCRbeta CDR3 regions was done by immunoSEQ multiplex PCR using 35 Vbeta forward primers and 13 Jbeta reverse primers.

The time point label corresponds to: around 26 weeks on oral tofacitinib. This specimen's treatment or condition label, per the study, means: oral pan-JAK inhibitor, 5-10 mg twice daily. From alopecia areata patients, peripheral blood was collected along with lesional scalp punch biopsies. PBMCs were isolated by density centrifugation and stained for CD3, CD4 and CD8, after which CD4+ and CD8+ T cells were sorted on a FACSAria. Of note for this clone: Its antigen is currently not known. No quality values exist for individual bases; no much larger clone is one base distant.

The protocol used for the library was the immunoSEQ multiplex PCR assay. To provide template for TCR sequencing, every sample had RNA extracted and reverse transcribed into cDNA. SuperScript III was used for first-strand cDNA synthesis, primed with a 2:1 mix of oligo-dT and random hexamers. A synthetic immune receptor repertoire was used to measure amplification bias, and any remaining bias was corrected computationally. In the authors' own workflow: Raw reads were preprocessed to remove errors, and CDR3 was defined by IMGT conventions from the conserved cysteine to phenylalanine. Clonality was calculated as 1 minus Shannon entropy normalized by log2 of the number of productive unique TCRs. CD4 or CD8 identity of scalp clones was inferred by cross-referencing scalp TCRbeta sequences with sorted blood CD4 and CD8 repertoires. TCRdb stores this immuneACCESS table with in-frame sequences only. Part of the clones is absent; in the studies checked, under half of the shortfall reflects unresolved V genes, and no reason is known for the rest. That table supplies the V and J calls and clone size; D and trimming were determined from the DNA. The sample table holds about 180,000 clones, of which 50% to 65% were seen once. The ten largest clones represent more than 10% of the sample.

The CDR3, from cysteine to phenylalanine, totals 15 residues. Kept here is only the CDR3 DNA, which spans 45 bases and is read in frame from base 1. CDR1 and CDR2 (SQVTM, ANQGSEA) derive from the germline V gene. After removal of 5 bases from V and 6 bases from J, the junction retains 13 bases not matched to a gene. Overall results and qualifications from the work: Resident alphabeta T cells in normal human skin are also sequenced, complicating scalp TCR repertoire analysis, unlike mouse skin dominated by gammadelta T cells. Compared with mice, TCR sequences shared between patients were less clear, possibly partly because of HLA diversity across the patient population. Lesional scalp, especially in alopecia totalis/universalis, showed higher clonality and more expanded CD8+ clones than normal scalp, suggesting antigenic drive. Because the treated cohort was small and included a single nonresponder, larger studies are needed to assess links between baseline CD8+ expansion and response. Many expanded lesional clones persisted in scalp and blood during tofacitinib treatment, which may partly explain relapse after stopping treatment. Tofacitinib significantly decreased scalp clonality and the number of expanded CD8+ clones among the top 100 scalp clones.

This specimen consisted of CD8+ T cells sorted from blood, obtained at week 24, from a patient treated with tofacitinib. The TCR sequence derives from a human donor with alopecia areata. The V and J segments used are TRBV29-1 and TRBJ1-1; 9 central nucleotides agree with TRBD1. The CDR3 region reads CSVTAPGTGRAEAFF. The DNA reads TGCAGCGTTACCGCTCCCGGGACAGGGAGAGCTGAAGCTTTCTTT.